This T cell receptor (beta chain) originates from a study of blood T cell repertoires in COVID-19. The germline V gene encodes CDR1 SGDLS and CDR2 YYNGEE. The ends were cut back, 4 bases at V and 2 bases at J, with 6 bases in the middle. CDR3 length: 12 amino acids. Measured with immunoSEQ multiplex PCR; TCRdb has only the in-frame clones, and not every one. The repertoire includes about 94,000 clones, roughly four fifths of them detected once, and around 6.5% sits in the top ten. This TCR came from a man aged 55 to 70 with acute or convalescent COVID-19. The sequencing input was peripheral blood. The chain couples TRBV9 to TRBJ1-1, with no clear D. CDR3 in DNA: TGTGCCAGCAGCCCCCTTAACACTGAAGCTTTCTTT. Amino acid sequence: CASSPLNTEAFF.